This paragraph covers one TCR beta chain sequence. The antigen is not known. The V segment lost 6 bases and the J segment 1 base; nucleotides outside the gene matches: 6. Germline lookup yields CDR1 MNHNS and CDR2 SASEGT. This CDR3 has 15 amino acids. This record belongs to a study of CD8 T cells in ankylosing spondylitis. The study, taken as a whole, reports: Disease-linked clones displayed a CD8+ phenotype and appeared relatively rarely in peripheral blood. From matched ankylosing spondylitis synovial fluid, disease-linked clones were reportedly recovered at significantly enriched levels. Previously reported in reactive arthritis synovial fluid and blood were some of the motif variants. Apparently characteristic of ankylosing spondylitis blood was a TCR beta motif (roughly eight highly homologous variants).

In making TCR beta libraries, quantitative 5'-RACE with molecular barcodes was used. MiXCR was run by TCRdb on the 5' RACE reads, yielding one entry per CDR3 protein. The sample contains roughly 300,000 distinct CDR3 sequences, roughly 8% of which appear only once. The specimen was blood, either unsorted or a sorted T cell fraction (not recorded which). The chain couples TRBV6-1 to TRBJ2-4, with 7 bases lining up with TRBD1. This receptor was obtained from a male donor with ankylosing spondylitis. CDR3 DNA sequence: TGTGCCAGCAGCCTACAGGGGACGGCCAAAAACATTCAGTACTTC. Residues: CASSLQGTAKNIQYF.